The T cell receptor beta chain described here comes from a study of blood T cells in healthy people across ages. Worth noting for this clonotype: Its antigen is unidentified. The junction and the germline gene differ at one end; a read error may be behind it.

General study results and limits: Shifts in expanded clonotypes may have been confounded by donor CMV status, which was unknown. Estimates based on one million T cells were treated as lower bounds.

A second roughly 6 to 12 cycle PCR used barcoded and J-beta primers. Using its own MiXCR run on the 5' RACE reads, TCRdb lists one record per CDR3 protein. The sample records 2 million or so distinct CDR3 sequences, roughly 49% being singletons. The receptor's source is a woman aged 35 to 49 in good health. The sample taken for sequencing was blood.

The CDR3 loop is CASHRVGSNEKLFF. CDR3 in DNA: TGCGCCAGCCATCGCGTAGGGTCTAACGAAAAACTGTTTTTT. This sequence joins TRBV4-1 and TRBJ1-4; D call uncertain. CDR3 length: 14 residues. The V gene's germline CDR1 is MGHRA and CDR2 YSYEKL.